The source of this T cell receptor beta chain is a study of T cell responses to AZD1222 COVID-19 vaccine. Some clones are missing from TCRdb's copy, which holds only in-frame ones; the method was immunoSEQ multiplex PCR. The sample lists roughly 70,000 clones, around nine tenths seen once, with 6.3% in the top ten. Germline-derived CDR1 and CDR2 are MNHEY and SVGEGT. V was shortened by 6 bases and J by 0 bases, with 13 bases between the two germline ends. The CDR3 loop spans 15 amino acids. Study-wide results and limits: Among vaccine-associated CD4 TCRs, coverage spanned spike, with dominance at 160-218 and 743-854. Clonal diversity was possibly underestimated, and white British individuals and females predominated among donors. The study reported that nearly half of spike-specific TCRs target unmutated variant regions.

Notes on this clone: The antigen is not known.

This TCR was recovered from an adult who received the MenACWY meningococcal vaccine as a control. The rearrangement uses TRBV6-2 or TRBV6-3 and TRBJ2-3; no clear D. This sample comprised peripheral blood, obtained 28 days after the second dose of the MenACWY control vaccine. Written as DNA, the CDR3 is TGTGCCAGCAGCTCCGGAGAAATTAGCACAGATACGCAGTATTTT. This sequence encodes CASSSGEISTDTQYF.